The source of this T cell receptor (beta chain) is a study of T cells expressing NK-cell markers. Overall study context: HCMV seropositivity marked most of the eight sequenced donors; one was seronegative.

To note about this clonotype: As yet, its antigen is unknown.

The study's findings and limits: It was still unclear whether expanded NKG2C+ T cell clones were HCMV specific.

No DNA is given; TCRdb re-called the 5' RACE reads and lists each CDR3 protein once. In total, the table holds about 460,000 distinct CDR3 sequences. The CDR3 consists of 15 residues. The germline V gene has CDR1 SGHRS and CDR2 YFSETQ. The specimen was blood T cells: a sorted CD56 or NKG2C T cell subset, CD4+ or CD8+ T cells, or bulk PBMC T cells (not recorded which). The genes are TRBV5-1 and TRBJ2-7; TCRdb proposes TRBD1, but this gene call is untestable without DNA. The source is a woman aged 45-59 years in good health. The CDR3 sequence is CASSLGGAGPYEQYF.